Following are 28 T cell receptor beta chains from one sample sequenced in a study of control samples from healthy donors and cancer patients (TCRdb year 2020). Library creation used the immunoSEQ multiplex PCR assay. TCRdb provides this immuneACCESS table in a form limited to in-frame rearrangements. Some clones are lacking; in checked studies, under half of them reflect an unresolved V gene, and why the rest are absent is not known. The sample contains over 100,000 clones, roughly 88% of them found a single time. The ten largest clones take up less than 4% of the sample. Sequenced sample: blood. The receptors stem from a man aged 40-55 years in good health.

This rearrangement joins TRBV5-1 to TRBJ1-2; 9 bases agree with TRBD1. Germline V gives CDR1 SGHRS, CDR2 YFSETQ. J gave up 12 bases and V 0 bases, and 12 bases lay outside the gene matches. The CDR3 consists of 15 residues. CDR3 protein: CASSLGGRTGEVHTF. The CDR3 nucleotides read TGCGCCAGCAGCTTGGGTGGTCGGACAGGGGAGGTGCACACCTTC.

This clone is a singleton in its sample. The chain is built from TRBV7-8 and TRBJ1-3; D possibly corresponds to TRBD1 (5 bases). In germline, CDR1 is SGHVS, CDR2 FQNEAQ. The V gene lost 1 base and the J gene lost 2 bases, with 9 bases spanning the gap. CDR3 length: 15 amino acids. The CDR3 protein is CASSLDRSTGNTIYF. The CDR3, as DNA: TGTGCCAGCAGCTTAGACAGGAGTACTGGAAACACCATATATTTT. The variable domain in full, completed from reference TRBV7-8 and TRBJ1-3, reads GAGVSQSPRYKVAKRGQDVALRCDPISGHVSLFWYQQALGQGPEFLTYFQNEAQLDKSGLPSDRFFAERPEGSVSTLKIQRTQQEDSAVYLCASSLDRSTGNTIYFGEGSWLTVV.

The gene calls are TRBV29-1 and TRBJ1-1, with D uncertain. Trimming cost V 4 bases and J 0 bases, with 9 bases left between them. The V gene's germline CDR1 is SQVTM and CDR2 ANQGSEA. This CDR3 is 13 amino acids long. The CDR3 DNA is TGCAGCGTTGGAGCCGTCATGAACACTGAAGCTTTCTTT. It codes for CSVGAVMNTEAFF.

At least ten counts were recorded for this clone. CDR3 sequence reads: CAIDQEGLSNQPQHF. The CDR3 nucleotides are TGTGCCATCGACCAGGAGGGGCTAAGCAATCAGCCCCAGCATTTT. The chain combines TRBV6-5 with TRBJ1-5; a possible D gene is TRBD1 (5 bases). V was cut by 10 bases and J by 1 base, with 17 bases left in between. The CDR3 contains 15 residues. Germline V lookup: CDR1 MNHEY, CDR2 SVGAGI.

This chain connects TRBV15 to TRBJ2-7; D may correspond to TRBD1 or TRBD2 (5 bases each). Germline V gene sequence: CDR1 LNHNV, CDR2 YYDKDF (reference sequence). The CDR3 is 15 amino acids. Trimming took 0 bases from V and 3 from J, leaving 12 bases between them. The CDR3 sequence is CATSRERGRGYEQYF. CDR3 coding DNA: TGTGCCACCAGCAGAGAGAGGGGACGGGGCTACGAGCAGTACTTC.

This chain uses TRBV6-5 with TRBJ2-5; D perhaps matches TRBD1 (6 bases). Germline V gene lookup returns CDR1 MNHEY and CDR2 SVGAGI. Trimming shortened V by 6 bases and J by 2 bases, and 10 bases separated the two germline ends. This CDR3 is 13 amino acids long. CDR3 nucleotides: TGTGCCAGCAGGCGTGGACAGCAAGAGACCCAGTACTTC. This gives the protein CASRRGQQETQYF.

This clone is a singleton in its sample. In DNA form, the CDR3 reads TGTGCCAGCAAAGGGCAGGAGACCCAGTACTTC. It specifies CASKGQETQYF. This chain uses TRBV6-5 with TRBJ2-5; D ambiguous. The CDR3 is made up of 11 amino acids. Trimming took off 7 bases at V and 5 bases at J, with 8 bases between the two ends. The germline V gene encodes CDR1 MNHEY and CDR2 SVGAGI.

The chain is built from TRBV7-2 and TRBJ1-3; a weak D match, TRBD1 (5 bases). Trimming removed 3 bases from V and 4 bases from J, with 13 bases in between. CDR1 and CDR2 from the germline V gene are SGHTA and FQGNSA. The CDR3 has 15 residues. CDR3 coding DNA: TGTGCCAGCAGCTTTCGGAAGGGGTCCGGAAACACCATATATTTT. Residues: CASSFRKGSGNTIYF.

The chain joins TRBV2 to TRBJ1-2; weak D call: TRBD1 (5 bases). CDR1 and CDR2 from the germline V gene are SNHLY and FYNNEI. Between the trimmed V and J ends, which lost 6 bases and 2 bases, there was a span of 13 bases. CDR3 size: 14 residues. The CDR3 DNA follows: TGTGCCAGCAGGAATGGGGCAGGGAACTATGGCTACACCTTC. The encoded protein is CASRNGAGNYGYTF.

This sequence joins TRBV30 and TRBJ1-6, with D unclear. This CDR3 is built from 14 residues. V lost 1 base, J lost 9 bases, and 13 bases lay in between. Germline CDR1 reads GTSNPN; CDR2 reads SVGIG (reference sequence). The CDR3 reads CAWSAKKFGSPLHF. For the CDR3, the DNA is TGTGCCTGGAGTGCGAAGAAGTTTGGTTCACCCCTCCACTTT.

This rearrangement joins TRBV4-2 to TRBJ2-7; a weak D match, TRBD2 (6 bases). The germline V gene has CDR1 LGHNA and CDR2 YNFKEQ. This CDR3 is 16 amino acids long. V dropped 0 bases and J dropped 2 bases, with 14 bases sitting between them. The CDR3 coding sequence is TGTGCCAGCAGCCAAGATGCCGGGGGTCCCACCTACGAGCAGTACTTC. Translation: CASSQDAGGPTYEQYF.

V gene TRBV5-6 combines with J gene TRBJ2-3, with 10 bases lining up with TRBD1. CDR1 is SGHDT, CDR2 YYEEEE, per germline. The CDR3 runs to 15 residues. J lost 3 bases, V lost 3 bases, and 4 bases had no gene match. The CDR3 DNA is TGTGCCAGCAGCTCTCGGGACAGGGGAACAGATACGCAGTATTTT. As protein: CASSSRDRGTDTQYF.

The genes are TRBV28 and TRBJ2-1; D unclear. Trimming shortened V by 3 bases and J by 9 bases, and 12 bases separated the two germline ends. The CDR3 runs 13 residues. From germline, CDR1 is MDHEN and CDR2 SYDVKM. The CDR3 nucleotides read TGTGCCAGCAGTTTTGGAGTTGCAGTTGAGCAGTTCTTC. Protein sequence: CASSFGVAVEQFF.

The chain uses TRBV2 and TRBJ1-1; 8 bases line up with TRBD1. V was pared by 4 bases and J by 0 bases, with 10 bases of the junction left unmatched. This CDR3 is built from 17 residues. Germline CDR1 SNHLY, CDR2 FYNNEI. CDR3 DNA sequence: TGTGCCAGCAGTGGGGCAGGGGGCACTTACCTGAACACTGAAGCTTTCTTT. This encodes CASSGAGGTYLNTEAFF.

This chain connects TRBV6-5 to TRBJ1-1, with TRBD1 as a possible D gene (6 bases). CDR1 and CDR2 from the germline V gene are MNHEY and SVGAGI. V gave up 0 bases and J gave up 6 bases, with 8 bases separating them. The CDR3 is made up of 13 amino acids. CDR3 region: CASSYSGGPEAFF. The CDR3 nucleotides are TGTGCCAGCAGTTACTCAGGGGGACCTGAAGCTTTCTTT.

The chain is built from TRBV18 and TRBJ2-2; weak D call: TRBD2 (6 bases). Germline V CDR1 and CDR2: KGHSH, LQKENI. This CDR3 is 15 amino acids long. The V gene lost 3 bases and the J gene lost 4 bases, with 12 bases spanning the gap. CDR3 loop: CASSPGHGGTGELFF. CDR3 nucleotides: TGTGCCAGCTCACCTGGACACGGGGGCACCGGGGAGCTGTTTTTT. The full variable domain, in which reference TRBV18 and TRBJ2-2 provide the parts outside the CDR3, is NAGVMQNPRHLVRRRGQEARLRCSPMKGHSHVYWYRQLPEEGLKFMVYLQKENIIDESGMPKERFSAEFPKEGPSILRIQQVVRGDSAAYFCASSPGHGGTGELFFGEGSRLTVL.

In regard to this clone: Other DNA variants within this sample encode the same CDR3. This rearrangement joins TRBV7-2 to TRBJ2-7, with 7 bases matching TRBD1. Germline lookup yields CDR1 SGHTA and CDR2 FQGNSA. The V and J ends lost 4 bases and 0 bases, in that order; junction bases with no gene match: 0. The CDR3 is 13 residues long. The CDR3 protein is CASSWDSSYEQYF. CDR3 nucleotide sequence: TGTGCCAGCAGCTGGGACAGCTCCTACGAGCAGTACTTC.

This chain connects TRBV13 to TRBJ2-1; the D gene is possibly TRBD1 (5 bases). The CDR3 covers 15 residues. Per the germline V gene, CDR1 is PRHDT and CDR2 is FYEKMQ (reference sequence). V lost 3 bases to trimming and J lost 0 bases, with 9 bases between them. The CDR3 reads CASSFRQNSYNEQFF. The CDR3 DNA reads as TGTGCCAGCAGCTTCCGACAGAACTCCTACAATGAGCAGTTCTTC.

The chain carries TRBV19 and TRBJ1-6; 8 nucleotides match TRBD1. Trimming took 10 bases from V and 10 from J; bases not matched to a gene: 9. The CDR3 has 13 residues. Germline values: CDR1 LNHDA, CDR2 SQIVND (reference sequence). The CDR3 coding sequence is TGTGCCACCGCAACAGACAGGGGATCACCCCTCCACTTT. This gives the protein CATATDRGSPLHF.

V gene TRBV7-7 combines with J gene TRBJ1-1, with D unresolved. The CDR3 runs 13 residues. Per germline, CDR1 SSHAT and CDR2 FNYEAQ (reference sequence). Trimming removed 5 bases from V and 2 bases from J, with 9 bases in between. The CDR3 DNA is TGTGCCAGCAGCCCACAGTATAACACTGAAGCTTTCTTT. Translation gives CASSPQYNTEAFF.

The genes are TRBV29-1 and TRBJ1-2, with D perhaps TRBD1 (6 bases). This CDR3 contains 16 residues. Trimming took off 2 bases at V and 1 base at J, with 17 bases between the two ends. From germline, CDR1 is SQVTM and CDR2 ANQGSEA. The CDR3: CSVERREDSLNYGYTF. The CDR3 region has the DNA TGCAGCGTTGAACGGAGAGAGGACAGCCTTAACTATGGCTACACCTTC.

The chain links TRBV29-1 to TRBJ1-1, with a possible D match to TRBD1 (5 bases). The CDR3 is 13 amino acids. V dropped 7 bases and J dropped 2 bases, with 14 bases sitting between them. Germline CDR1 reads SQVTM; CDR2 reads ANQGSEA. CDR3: CSATTGLNTEAFF. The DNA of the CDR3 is TGCAGCGCCACAACAGGACTCAACACTGAAGCTTTCTTT.

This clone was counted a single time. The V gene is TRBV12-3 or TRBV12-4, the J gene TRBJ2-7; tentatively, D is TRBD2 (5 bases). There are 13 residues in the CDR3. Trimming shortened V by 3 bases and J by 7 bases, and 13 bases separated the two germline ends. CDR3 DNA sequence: TGTGCCAGCAGTTTTGGGCTAGCACGGGAGCAGTACTTC. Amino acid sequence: CASSFGLAREQYF.

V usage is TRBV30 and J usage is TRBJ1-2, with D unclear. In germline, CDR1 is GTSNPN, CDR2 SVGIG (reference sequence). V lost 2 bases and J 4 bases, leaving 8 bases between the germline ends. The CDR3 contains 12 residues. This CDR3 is CAWSIAVYGYTF. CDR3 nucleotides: TGTGCCTGGAGTATCGCAGTCTATGGCTACACCTTC.

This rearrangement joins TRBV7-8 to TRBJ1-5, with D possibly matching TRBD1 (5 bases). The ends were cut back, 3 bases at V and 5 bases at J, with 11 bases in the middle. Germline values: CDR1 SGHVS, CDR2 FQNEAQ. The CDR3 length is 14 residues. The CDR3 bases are TGTGCCAGCAGCTTTGGGCAGGGATATCAGCCCCAGCATTTT. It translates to CASSFGQGYQPQHF.

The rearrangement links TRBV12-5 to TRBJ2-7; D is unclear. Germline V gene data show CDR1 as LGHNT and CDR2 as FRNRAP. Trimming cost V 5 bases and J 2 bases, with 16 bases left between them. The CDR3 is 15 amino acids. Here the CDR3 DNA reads TGTGCTAGTGGTCCGAGGACGTCGTACACCTACGAGCAGTACTTC. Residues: CASGPRTSYTYEQYF. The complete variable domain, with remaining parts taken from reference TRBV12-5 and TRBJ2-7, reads DARVTQTPRHKVTEMGQEVTMRCQPILGHNTVFWYRQTMMQGLELLAYFRNRAPLDDSGMPKDRFSAEMPDATLATLKIQPSEPRDSAVYFCASGPRTSYTYEQYFGPGTRLTVT.

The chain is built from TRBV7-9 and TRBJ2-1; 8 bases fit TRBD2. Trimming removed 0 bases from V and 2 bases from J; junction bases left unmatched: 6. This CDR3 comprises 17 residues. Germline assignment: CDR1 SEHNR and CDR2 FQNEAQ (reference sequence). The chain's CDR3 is CASSLAAGGPPYNEQFF. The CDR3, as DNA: TGTGCCAGCAGCTTAGCGGCGGGGGGCCCCCCCTACAATGAGCAGTTCTTC.

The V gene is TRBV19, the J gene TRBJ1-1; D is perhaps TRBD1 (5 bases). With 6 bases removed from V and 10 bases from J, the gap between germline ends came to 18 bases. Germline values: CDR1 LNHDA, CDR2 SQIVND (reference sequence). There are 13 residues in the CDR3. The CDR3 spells CASSLGEGLTAFF. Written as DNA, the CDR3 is TGTGCCAGTAGCCTTGGAGAGGGGTTGACAGCTTTCTTT.